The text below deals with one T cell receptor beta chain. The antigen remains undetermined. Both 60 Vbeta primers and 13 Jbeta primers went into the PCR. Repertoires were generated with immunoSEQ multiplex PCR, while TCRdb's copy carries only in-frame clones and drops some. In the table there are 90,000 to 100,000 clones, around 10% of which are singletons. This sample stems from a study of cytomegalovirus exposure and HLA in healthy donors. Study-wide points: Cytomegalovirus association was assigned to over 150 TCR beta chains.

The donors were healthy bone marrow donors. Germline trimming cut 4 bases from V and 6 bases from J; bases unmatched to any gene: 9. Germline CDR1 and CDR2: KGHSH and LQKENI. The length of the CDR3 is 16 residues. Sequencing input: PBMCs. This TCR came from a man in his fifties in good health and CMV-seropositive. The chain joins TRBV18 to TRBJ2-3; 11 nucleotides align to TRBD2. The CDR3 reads CASSRYTSGSSDTQYF. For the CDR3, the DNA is TGTGCCAGCTCACGGTATACTAGCGGGAGTTCGGATACGCAGTATTTT.